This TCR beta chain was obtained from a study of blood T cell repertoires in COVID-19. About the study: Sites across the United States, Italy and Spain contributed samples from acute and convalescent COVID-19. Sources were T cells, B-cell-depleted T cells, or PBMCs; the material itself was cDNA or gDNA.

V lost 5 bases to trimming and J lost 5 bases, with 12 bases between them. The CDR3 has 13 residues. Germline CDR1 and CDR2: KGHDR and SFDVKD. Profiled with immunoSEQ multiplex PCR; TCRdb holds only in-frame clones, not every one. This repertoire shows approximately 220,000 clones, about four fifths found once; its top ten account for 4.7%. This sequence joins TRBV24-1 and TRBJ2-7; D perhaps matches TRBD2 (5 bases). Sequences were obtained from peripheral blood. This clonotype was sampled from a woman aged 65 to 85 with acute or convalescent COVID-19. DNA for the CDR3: TGTGCCACCAGTGTTGCGGGTGGTAACGAGCAGTACTTC. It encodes CATSVAGGNEQYF.